Presented here are 8 T cell receptor beta chains from one specimen sequenced in a study of molecular identifiers for immune sequencing clone quantification. Using its own MiXCR run on the PCR reads, TCRdb lists one record per CDR3 protein. Of some 650,000 distinct CDR3 sequences listed, 20% are singletons. The sequencing sample was made of naive CD8+ T cells from blood, with Jurkat cell RNA spiked in. Subset of the sample: FACS-sorted CD8+CD4-CCR7+CD45RA+ naive T cells. These receptors originate from a human donor in good health. Some libraries in this study had Jurkat cell RNA spiked in.

This clonotype was counted many times. The J gene is TRBJ2-4, the V gene TRBV14; D is unclear. This CDR3 contains 14 residues. Trimming pared 4 bases from V and 0 bases from J, leaving 7 bases between. The germline gives CDR1 SGHDN, CDR2 FVKESK. The CDR3 DNA is TGTGCCAGCAGCCCTACATTAGCCAAAAACATTCAGTACTTC. Translated, it gives CASSPTLAKNIQYF.

This clonotype appeared a single time. A read error is possible here, since a much larger clone lies one base away. The chain links TRBV5-6 to TRBJ2-5; 7 nucleotides match TRBD2. Losses at the gene ends were 5 bases for V and 4 bases for J; bases not matched to a gene: 11. The germline gives CDR1 SGHDT, CDR2 YYEEEE. The CDR3 loop spans 15 amino acids. As DNA, the CDR3 is TGTGCCAGCAGTCAACTAGCGAGCGGCCGAGAGACCCAGTACTTC. It codes for CASSQLASGRETQYF. The full variable domain, with the rest looked up from reference TRBV5-6 and TRBJ2-5, is DAGVTQSPTHLIKTRGQQVTLRCSPKSGHDTVSWYQQALGQGPQFIFQYYEEEERQRGNFPDRFSGHQFPNYSSELNVNALLLGDSALYLCASSQLASGRETQYFGPGTRLLVL.

This clonotype occurred a few times. The chain links TRBV5-4 to TRBJ2-2; D is perhaps TRBD1 or TRBD2 (5 bases each). The CDR3 consists of 17 residues. Trimming shortened V by 0 bases and J by 6 bases, and 18 bases separated the two germline ends. Germline V gene sequence: CDR1 SGHNT, CDR2 YYREEE (reference sequence). CDR3 DNA: TGTGCCAGCAGCTTGGGGTTAGGTGGGGGATACCCCGGGGAGCTGTTTTTT. Protein sequence: CASSLGLGGGYPGELFF.

In this sample, this clonotype turned up many times. The CDR3 DNA is TGTGCCAGCAGCCAAGAACGAGCGGACAATGAGCAGTTCTTC. It yields the protein CASSQERADNEQFF. The V call is TRBV4-2, the J call TRBJ2-1; possible D gene TRBD2, 5 bases. The CDR3 loop spans 14 amino acids. Germline loops: CDR1 LGHNA, CDR2 YNFKEQ. The ends were cut back, 0 bases at V and 5 bases at J, with 8 bases in the middle.

This clonotype was picked up many times. The CDR3 DNA follows: TGTGCCAGTAGTTTGTCAGGTAGTATTGAGCAGTTCTTC. Encoded protein: CASSLSGSIEQFF. V is TRBV19 and J is TRBJ2-1; D gene uncertain. With 5 bases removed from V and 9 bases from J, the gap between germline ends came to 14 bases. Per germline, CDR1 LNHDA and CDR2 SQIVND (reference sequence). CDR3 length: 13 amino acids.

Only a few counts were recorded for this clonotype. The J gene is TRBJ2-5, the V gene TRBV7-2, with 9 bases lining up with TRBD2. The CDR3 extends over 16 amino acids. J gave up 5 bases and V 1 base, and 8 bases lay outside the gene matches. The germline gives CDR1 SGHTA, CDR2 FQGNSA. CDR3 sequence reads: CASSLVGLALRETQYF. The CDR3 DNA is TGTGCCAGCAGCTTAGTAGGACTAGCGCTCAGGGAGACCCAGTACTTC.

This clonotype has ten or more counts. This chain joins TRBV5-4 and TRBJ1-1; D is undetermined. Germline CDR1 and CDR2: SGHNT and YYREEE (reference sequence). The length of the CDR3 is 15 residues. The V end lost 1 base, the J end lost 1 base, and 11 bases lay between the germline ends. The CDR3 loop is CASSLLGHQNTEAFF. CDR3 bases: TGTGCCAGCAGCTTGTTGGGCCACCAGAACACTGAAGCTTTCTTT.

This clonotype was seen ten or more times. The chain employs TRBV28 and TRBJ2-3; D unclear. V shed 8 bases and J shed 2 bases, with 8 bases lying between them. This CDR3 has 12 amino acids. Per germline, CDR1 MDHEN and CDR2 SYDVKM. The CDR3: CASALSTDTQYF. Written as DNA, the CDR3 is TGTGCCAGCGCGCTGTCCACAGATACGCAGTATTTT. Supplemented by reference TRBV28 and TRBJ2-3, the full variable domain reads DVKVTQSSRYLVKRTGEKVFLECVQDMDHENMFWYRQDPGLGLRLIYFSYDVKMKEKGDIPEGYSVSREKKERFSLILESASTNQTSMYLCASALSTDTQYFGPGTRLTVL.